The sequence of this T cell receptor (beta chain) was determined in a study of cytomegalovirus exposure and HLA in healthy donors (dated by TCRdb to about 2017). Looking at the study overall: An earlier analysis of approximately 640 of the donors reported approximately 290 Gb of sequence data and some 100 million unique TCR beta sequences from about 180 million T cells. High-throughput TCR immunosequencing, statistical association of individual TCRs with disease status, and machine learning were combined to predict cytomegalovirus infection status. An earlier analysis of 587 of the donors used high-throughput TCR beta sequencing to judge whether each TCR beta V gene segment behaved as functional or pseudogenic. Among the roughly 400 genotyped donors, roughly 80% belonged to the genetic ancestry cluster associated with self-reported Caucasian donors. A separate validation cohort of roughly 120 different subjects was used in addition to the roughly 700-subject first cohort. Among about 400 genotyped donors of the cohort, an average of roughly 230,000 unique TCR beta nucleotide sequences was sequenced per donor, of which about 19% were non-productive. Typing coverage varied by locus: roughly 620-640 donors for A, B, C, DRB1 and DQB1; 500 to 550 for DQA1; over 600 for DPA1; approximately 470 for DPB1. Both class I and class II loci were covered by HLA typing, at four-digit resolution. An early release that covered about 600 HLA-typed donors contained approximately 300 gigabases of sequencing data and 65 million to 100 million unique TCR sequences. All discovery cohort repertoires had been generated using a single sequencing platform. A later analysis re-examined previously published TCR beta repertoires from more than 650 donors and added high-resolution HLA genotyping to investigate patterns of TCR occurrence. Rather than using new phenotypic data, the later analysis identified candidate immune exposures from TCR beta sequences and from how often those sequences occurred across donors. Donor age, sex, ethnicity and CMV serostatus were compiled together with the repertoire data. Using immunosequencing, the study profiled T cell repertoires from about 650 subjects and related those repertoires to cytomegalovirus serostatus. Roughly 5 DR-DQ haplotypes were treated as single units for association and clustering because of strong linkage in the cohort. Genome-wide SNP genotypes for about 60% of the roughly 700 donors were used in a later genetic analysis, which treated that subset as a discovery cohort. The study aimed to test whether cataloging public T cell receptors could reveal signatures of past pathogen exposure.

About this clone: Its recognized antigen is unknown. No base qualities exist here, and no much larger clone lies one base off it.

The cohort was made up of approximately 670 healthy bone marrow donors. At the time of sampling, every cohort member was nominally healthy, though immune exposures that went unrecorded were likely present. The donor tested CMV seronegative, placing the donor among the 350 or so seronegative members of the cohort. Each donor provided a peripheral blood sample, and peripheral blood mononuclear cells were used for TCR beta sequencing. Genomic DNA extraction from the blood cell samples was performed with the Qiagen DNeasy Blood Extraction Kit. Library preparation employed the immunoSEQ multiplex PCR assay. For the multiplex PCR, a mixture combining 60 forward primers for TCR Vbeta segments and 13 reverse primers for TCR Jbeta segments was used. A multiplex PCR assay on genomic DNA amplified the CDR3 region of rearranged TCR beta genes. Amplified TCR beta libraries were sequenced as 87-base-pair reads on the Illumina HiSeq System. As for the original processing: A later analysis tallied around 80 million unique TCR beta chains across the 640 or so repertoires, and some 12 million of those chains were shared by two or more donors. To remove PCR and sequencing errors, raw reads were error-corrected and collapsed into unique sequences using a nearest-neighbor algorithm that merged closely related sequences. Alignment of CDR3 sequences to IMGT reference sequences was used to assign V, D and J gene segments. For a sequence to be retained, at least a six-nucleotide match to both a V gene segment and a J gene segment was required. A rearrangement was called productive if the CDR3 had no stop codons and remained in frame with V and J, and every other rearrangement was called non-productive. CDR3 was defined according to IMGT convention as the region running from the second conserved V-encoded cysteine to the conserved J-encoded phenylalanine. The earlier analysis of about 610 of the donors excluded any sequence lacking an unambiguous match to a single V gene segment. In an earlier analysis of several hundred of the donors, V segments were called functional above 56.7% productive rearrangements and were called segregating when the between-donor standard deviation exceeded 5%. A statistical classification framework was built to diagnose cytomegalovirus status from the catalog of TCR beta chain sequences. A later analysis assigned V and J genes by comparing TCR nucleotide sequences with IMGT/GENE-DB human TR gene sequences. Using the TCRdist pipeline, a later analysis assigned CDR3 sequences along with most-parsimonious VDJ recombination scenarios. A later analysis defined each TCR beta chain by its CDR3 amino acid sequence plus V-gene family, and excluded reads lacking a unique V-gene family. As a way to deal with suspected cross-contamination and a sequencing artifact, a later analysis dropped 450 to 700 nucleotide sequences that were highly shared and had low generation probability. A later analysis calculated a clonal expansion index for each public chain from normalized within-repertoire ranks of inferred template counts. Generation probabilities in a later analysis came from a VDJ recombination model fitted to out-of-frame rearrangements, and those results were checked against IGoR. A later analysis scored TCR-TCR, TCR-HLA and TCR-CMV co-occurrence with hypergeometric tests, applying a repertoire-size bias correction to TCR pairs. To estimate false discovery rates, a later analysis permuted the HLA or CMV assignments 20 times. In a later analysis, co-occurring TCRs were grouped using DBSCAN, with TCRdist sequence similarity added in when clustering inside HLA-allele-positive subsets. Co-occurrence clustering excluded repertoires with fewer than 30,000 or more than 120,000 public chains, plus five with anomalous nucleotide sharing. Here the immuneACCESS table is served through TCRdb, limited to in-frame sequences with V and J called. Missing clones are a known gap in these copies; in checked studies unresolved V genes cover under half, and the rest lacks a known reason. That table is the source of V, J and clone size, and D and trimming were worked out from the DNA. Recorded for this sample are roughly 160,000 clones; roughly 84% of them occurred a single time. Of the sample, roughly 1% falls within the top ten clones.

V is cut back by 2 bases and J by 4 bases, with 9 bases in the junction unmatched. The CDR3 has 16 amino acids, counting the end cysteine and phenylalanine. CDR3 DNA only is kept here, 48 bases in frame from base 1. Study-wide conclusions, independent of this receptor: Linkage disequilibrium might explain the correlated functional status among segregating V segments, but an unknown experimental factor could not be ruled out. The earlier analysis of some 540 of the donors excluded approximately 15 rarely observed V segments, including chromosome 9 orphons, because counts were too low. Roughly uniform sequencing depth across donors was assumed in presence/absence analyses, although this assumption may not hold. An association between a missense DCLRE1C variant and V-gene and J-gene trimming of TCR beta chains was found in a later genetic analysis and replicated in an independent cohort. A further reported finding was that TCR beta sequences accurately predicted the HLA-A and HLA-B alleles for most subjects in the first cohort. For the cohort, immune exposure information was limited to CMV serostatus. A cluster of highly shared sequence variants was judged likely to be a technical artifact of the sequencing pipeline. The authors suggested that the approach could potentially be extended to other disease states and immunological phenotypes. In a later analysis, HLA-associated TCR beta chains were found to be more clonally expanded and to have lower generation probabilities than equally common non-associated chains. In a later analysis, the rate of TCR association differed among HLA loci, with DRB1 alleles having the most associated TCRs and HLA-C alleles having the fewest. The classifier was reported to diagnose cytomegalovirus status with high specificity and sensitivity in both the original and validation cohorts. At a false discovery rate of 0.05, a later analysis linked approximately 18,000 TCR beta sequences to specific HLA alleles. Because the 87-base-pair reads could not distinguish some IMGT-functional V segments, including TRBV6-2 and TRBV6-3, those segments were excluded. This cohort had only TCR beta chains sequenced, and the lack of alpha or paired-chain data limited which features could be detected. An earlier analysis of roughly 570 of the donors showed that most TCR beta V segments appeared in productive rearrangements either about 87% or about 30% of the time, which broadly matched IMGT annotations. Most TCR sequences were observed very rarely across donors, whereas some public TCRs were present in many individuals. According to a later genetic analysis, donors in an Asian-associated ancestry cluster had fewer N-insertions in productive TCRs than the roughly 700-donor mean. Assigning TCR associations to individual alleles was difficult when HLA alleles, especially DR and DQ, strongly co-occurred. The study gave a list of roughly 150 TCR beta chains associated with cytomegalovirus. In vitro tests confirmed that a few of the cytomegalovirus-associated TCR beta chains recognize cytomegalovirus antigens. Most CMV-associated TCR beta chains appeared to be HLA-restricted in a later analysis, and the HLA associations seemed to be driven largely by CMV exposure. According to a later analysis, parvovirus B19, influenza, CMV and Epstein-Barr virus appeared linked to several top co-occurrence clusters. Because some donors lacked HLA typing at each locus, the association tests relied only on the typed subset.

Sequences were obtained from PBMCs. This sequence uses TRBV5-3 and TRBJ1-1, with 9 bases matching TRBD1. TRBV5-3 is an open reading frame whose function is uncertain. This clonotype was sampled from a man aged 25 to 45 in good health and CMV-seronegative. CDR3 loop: CARSFSQGAGGTEAFF. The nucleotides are TGTGCCAGAAGCTTTTCACAGGGGGCTGGGGGCACTGAAGCTTTCTTT.